The 19 T cell receptor beta chains below were found in one sample sequenced in a study of tumor-infiltrating lymphocytes in primary liver carcinoma (dated by TCRdb to 2016 to 2017). Without any cell sorting, total RNA and DNA were extracted together from about 19-30 mg of bulk tissue using the AllPrep DNA/RNA mini kit. The data were produced on an Illumina HiSeq 2500. TCRbeta-specific cDNA was reverse-transcribed from 500 ng total RNA using a constant-region primer and ProtoScript II reverse transcriptase. Three nested multiplex PCR rounds, following a slightly modified ARM-PCR procedure, were used to build the TCRbeta libraries. Multiplex TRBV1-TRBV30 forward primers and a Cbeta reverse primer were used in the first two PCR rounds, each of which was run for around 9 cycles. Using fastp trimming at Q25 and MiXCR clonotype assembly, TCRdb reanalyzed the public sequencing data and kept in-frame beta chains. Each record represents a unique CDR3 protein, reported with the most common genes and DNA among its rows. The sample data list 65,000 to 80,000 distinct CDR3 sequences, and about 70% of these were observed just once. The top ten clones comprise about 27% of the sample.

The source material was liver tumor tissue from sampling region 4. The sample's cell subset or site label is to be understood as: tumor region T4, right-lateral pole. The origin of the receptors is a man aged 35 to 55 with primary liver carcinoma and hepatitis B virus infection.

This clonotype occurred once. Germline is not matched at one junction end, which may reflect a read error. The genes are TRBV25-1 and TRBJ2-6; D possibly corresponds to TRBD1 (5 bases). From germline, CDR1 is MGHDK and CDR2 SYGVNS. CDR3 size: 13 residues. The CDR3 sequence: CASSAAGANVPTF. The CDR3 nucleotides are TGTGCCAGCAGTGCAGCTGGGGCCAACGTCCCGACTTTC.

This clonotype is a singleton in its sample. The chain employs TRBV9 and TRBJ2-1, with TRBD1 matching 9 bases. The CDR3 length is 16 residues. V was clipped by 4 bases and J by 4 bases; unmatched bases: 9. CDR1 is SGDLS and CDR2 is YYNGEE in the germline V gene. The CDR3 bases are TGTGCCAGCAGCCCTAGGGACAGGGAGGGGTACAATGAGCAGTTCTTC. Protein: CASSPRDREGYNEQFF. Combining the CDR3 with reference TRBV9 and TRBJ2-1 gives the whole variable domain DSGVTQTPKHLITATGQRVTLRCSPRSGDLSVYWYQQSLDQGLQFLIQYYNGEERAKGNILERFSAQQFPDLHSELNLSSLELGDSALYFCASSPRDREGYNEQFFGPGTRLTVL.

In the case of this clonotype: Mismatch with germline at one junction end may stem from a read error. The V and J genes are TRBV29-1 and TRBJ2-6, with a possible D match to TRBD1 (6 bases). CDR3 length: 15 amino acids. The germline V gene has CDR1 SQVTM and CDR2 ANQGSEA. Here the CDR3 reads CSVPGHFSGANVLTF. The DNA for the CDR3 is TGCAGCGTCCCGGGACACTTCTCTGGGGCCAATGTCCTGACTTTC.

To note about this clonotype: Since the CDR3 does not end with the conserved phenylalanine or tryptophan, this likely comes from a read error. The DNA is left out, because the CDR3 cannot be placed on it with certainty; the CDR3 is given as TCRdb lists it. This chain connects TRBV11-2 to TRBJ1-2. The germline V gene has CDR1 SGHAT and CDR2 FQNNGV. Including both end residues, the CDR3 is 14 amino acids long. CDR3 protein: CDSSLVVNNYGYIY.

On this clonotype itself: The junction departs from germline at one end; a sequencing error may be responsible. The chain uses TRBV11-2 and TRBJ2-2; 8 bases line up with TRBD2. Germline assignment: CDR1 SGHAT and CDR2 FQNNGV. The CDR3 has 15 residues. CDR3 sequence: CASRYGGGNVGVLFF. The CDR3 coding sequence is TGTGCCAGCAGATACGGGGGGGGGAATGTCGGGGTGCTGTTTTTT.

Comment on this clonotype: One end of the junction does not line up with germline, which may come from a read error. The chain uses TRBV16 and TRBJ2-1; a possible D gene is TRBD2 (5 bases). Germline V gene lookup returns CDR1 KGHSY and CDR2 FQNENV. The CDR3 length is 15 residues. The CDR3 loop reads CVSSQVEGEVDEQFF. The CDR3 DNA reads TGTGTCAGCAGCCAAGTAGAGGGAGAGGTAGATGAGCAGTTCTTC.

Comments on this clonotype: Lacking the conserved final phenylalanine or tryptophan, this CDR3 likely reflects a read error. The genes are TRBV6-1 and TRBJ1-5; TRBD1 agrees at 11 bases. Germline V lookup: CDR1 MNHNS, CDR2 SASEGT. This CDR3 has 15 residues. The J segment lost 8 bases and the V segment lost 3 bases, leaving 6 bases of the junction unmatched. CDR3 coding DNA: TGTGCCAGCAGTGACGGGACAGGGGGGTATAAGCCCCAGCATTCT. Its protein is CASSDGTGGYKPQHS.

This clonotype was detected only once. Since a much larger clone is just one base distant, this may be a read error. The rearrangement uses TRBV5-1 and TRBJ2-7; weak D call: TRBD2 (5 bases). The germline gives CDR1 SGHRS, CDR2 YFSETQ. The CDR3 contains 14 residues. V was cut by 2 bases and J by 2 bases, with 11 bases left in between. Written as DNA, the CDR3 is TGCGCCAGCAGCTTAGCCACGGGGACCTACGAGCAGTACTTC. It yields the protein CASSLATGTYEQYF.

The chain links TRBV5-1 to TRBJ2-3, with 8 bases matching TRBD2. The V gene's germline CDR1 is SGHRS and CDR2 YFSETQ. The CDR3 runs 16 residues. The J segment lost 3 bases and the V segment lost 0 bases, leaving 6 bases of the junction unmatched. CDR3 sequence (DNA): TGCGCCAGCAGCTTGGATCTAGCGGGCCCGACAGATACGCAGTATTTT. This translates into CASSLDLAGPTDTQYF.

As to this clonotype: At one end the junction does not follow the germline gene, possibly because of a read error. The rearrangement uses TRBV6-5 and TRBJ2-3, with D unclear. Germline lookup yields CDR1 MNHEY and CDR2 SVGAGI. The CDR3 length is 14 residues. DNA of the CDR3: TGTGCCAGCAGAGTATCACAGTGGGCAGATACACAGTATTTT. Protein sequence: CASRVSQWADTQYF.

This clonotype was observed many times. J is TRBJ1-3 and V is TRBV10-1; a possible D gene is TRBD1 (5 bases). CDR3 size: 12 residues. The ends were cut back, 6 bases at V and 9 bases at J, with 12 bases in the middle. Germline loops: CDR1 WNHNN, CDR2 SYGVQD (reference sequence). The CDR3 protein is CASSRDRGTIYF. The CDR3 nucleotides read TGCGCCAGCAGCAGGGACCGCGGCACCATATATTTT.

Regarding this clonotype: At one end the junction does not follow the germline gene, possibly because of a read error. This chain uses TRBV28 with TRBJ1-1, with D perhaps TRBD1 (5 bases). The CDR3 runs 14 residues. The germline V gene encodes CDR1 MDHEN and CDR2 SYDVKM. CDR3 DNA: TGTGCCAGCAGTTCTTGCAGGAGGGGTACTGAAGCCTTCTTT. It is translated as CASSSCRRGTEAFF.

About this clonotype: Because the CDR3 is missing its conserved closing phenylalanine or tryptophan, this is likely a read error. V gene TRBV30 combines with J gene TRBJ2-5; a possible D gene is TRBD1 (5 bases). V lost 0 bases and J lost 5, with 10 bases in between. Germline V CDR1 and CDR2: GTSNPN, SVGIG (reference sequence). This CDR3 is 13 amino acids long. The chain's CDR3 is CAWSVRALETQYS. The CDR3 region has the DNA TGTGCCTGGAGTGTCAGGGCCCTGGAGACCCAGTACTCC.

Concerning this clonotype: A much larger clone lies one base from this, so it may be a read error. The chain carries TRBV28 and TRBJ2-7, with a tentative D call TRBD2 (7 bases). Trimming shortened V by 6 bases and J by 0 bases, and 15 bases separated the two germline ends. CDR3 length equals 15 residues. The germline V gene encodes CDR1 MDHEN and CDR2 SYDVKM. This CDR3 is CASRGGGRSSYEQYF. CDR3 DNA sequence: TGTGCCAGCAGGGGGGGGGGCAGGAGCTCCTACGAGCAGTACTTC.

V is TRBV11-2 and J is TRBJ2-7, with TRBD2 matching 7 bases. V was pared by 1 base and J by 12 bases, with 15 bases of the junction left unmatched. CDR1 SGHAT and CDR2 FQNNGV come from the germline V gene. The CDR3 spans 15 residues. CDR3 loop: CASSLVGGSYYKRYF. The CDR3, as DNA: TGTGCCAGCAGCTTAGTGGGGGGGAGCTACTACAAGCGGTACTTC.

This clonotype was counted ten times or more. CDR3 coding DNA: TGTGCCAGCAGGCCCCCCAGGGGAGGCGATACGCAGTATTTT. It specifies CASRPPRGGDTQYF. The chain couples TRBV6-5 to TRBJ2-3; D is possibly TRBD1 or TRBD2 (6 bases each). V lost 6 bases, J lost 6 bases, and 16 bases lay in between. The germline V gene has CDR1 MNHEY and CDR2 SVGAGI. This CDR3 spans 14 amino acids.

This clonotype is a singleton in its sample. The CDR3 DNA reads TGTGCCAGCAGCTTATCGACTGGGGAGGGGGTCAATGAGCAGTTCTTC. This sequence encodes CASSLSTGEGVNEQFF. This chain uses TRBV11-2 with TRBJ2-1, with D perhaps matching TRBD2 (7 bases). Germline CDR1 is SGHAT and CDR2 is FQNNGV. The CDR3 loop spans 16 amino acids. Trimming shortened V by 2 bases and J by 6 bases, and 17 bases separated the two germline ends.

Points on this clonotype: One end of the junction does not line up with germline, which may come from a read error. The gene calls are TRBV4-1 and TRBJ2-1; 9 nucleotides align to TRBD2. Germline V gene lookup returns CDR1 MGHRA and CDR2 YSYEKL. The CDR3 has 14 amino acids. The CDR3 bases are TGTGCCAGCAGCCAGGCGGGAGGGTACAACGGGCAGTTGTTC. Protein product: CASSQAGGYNGQLF.

Notes on this clonotype: One end of the junction is discordant with germline, which a read error may explain. J is TRBJ1-1 and V is TRBV28; the match to TRBD1 covers 8 bases. Per germline, CDR1 MDHEN and CDR2 SYDVKM. This CDR3 spans 14 amino acids. CDR3 in DNA: TGTGCCGGCAGTTCTCCGACAGGGGCCACTGAAGCTTTCTTT. This codes for CAGSSPTGATEAFF.